What follows are 2 T cell receptor beta chains derived from one specimen sequenced in a study of blood T cell repertoires in COVID-19. Repertoires were generated with immunoSEQ multiplex PCR, while TCRdb's copy carries only in-frame clones and drops some. Of around 100,000 clones listed, approximately 90% were seen once; the top ten hold 0.85% to 1%. Material for sequencing was peripheral blood. The receptors derive from a man between 60 and 75 years old with acute or convalescent COVID-19.

The gene calls are TRBV4-1 and TRBJ2-1; D might be TRBD1 (6 bases). CDR3 length: 15 residues. Germline V gene data show CDR1 as MGHRA and CDR2 as YSYEKL. The ends were cut back, 0 bases at V and 6 bases at J, with 12 bases in the middle. The CDR3 reads CASSQDRGPANEQFF. The CDR3 DNA reads TGCGCCAGCAGCCAAGACAGGGGCCCGGCCAATGAGCAGTTCTTC.

The J gene is TRBJ2-1, the V gene TRBV27; 14 nucleotides match TRBD2. V gave up 5 bases and J gave up 9 bases; unmatched junction bases: 6. CDR1 and CDR2 (germline): MNHEY, SMNVEV (reference sequence). CDR3 length equals 15 residues. The CDR3 loop is CASSPGLAGVAEQFF. For the CDR3, the DNA is TGTGCCAGCAGTCCGGGACTAGCGGGAGTCGCTGAGCAGTTCTTC.